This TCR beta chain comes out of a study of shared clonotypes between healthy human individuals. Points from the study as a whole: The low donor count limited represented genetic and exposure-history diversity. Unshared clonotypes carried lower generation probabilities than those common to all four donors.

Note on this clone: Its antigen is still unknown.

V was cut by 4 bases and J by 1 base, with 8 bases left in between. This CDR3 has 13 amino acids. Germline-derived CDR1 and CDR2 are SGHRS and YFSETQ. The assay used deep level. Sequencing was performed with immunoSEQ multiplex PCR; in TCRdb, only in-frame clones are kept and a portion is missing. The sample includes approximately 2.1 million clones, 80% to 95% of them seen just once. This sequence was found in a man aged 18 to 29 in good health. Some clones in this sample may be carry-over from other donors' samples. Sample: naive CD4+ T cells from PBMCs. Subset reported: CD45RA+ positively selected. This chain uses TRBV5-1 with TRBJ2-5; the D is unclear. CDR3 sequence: CASSQAAQETQYF. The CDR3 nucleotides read TGCGCCAGCAGCCAAGCAGCCCAAGAGACCCAGTACTTC.